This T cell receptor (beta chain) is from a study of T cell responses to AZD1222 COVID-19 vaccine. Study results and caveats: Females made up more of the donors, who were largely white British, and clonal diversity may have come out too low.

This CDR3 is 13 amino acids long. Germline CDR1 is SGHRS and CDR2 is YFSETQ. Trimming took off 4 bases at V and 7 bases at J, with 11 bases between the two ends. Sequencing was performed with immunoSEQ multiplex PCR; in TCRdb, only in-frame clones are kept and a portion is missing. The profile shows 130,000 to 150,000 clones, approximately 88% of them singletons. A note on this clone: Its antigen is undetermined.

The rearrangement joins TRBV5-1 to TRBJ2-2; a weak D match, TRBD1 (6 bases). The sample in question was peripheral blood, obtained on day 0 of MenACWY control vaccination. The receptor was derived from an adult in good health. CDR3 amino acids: CASSLFRGGELFF. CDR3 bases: TGCGCCAGCAGCCTGTTCAGGGGCGGGGAGCTGTTTTTT.